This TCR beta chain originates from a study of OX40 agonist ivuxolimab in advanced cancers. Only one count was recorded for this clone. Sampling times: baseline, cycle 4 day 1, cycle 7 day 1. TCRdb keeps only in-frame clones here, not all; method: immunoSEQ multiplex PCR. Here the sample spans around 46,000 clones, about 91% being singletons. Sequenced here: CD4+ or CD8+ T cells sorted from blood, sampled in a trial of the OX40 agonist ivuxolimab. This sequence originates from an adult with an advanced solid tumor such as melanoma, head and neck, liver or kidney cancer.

The chain's CDR3 is CASSQDRARVETQYF. CDR3 DNA: TGCGCCAGCAGCCAAGATCGGGCTAGGGTTGAGACCCAGTACTTC. This chain connects TRBV4-3 to TRBJ2-5, with D unclear. This CDR3 spans 15 amino acids. Germline V gene sequence: CDR1 LGHNA, CDR2 YSLEER. The ends were cut back, 0 bases at V and 5 bases at J, with 13 bases in the middle.